This is a list of T cell receptor beta chains from one sample in a study of PD-1 blockade in classical Hodgkin lymphoma. Measured with immunoSEQ multiplex PCR; TCRdb has only the in-frame clones, and not every one. The table records around 28,000 clones, around four fifths of them present only once. This material consisted of peripheral blood mononuclear cells (PBMCs), taken before the second cycle of nivolumab. The receptor set was obtained from a human donor with classical Hodgkin lymphoma. Both conserved end residues are part of each CDR3. The D gene is left open where the match is weak. Clone size is stated in some rows and not others, as once, few, many or a class when expanded.

V	D	J	size	DNA	CDR3
TRBV5-5	TRBD1	TRBJ1-2	NA	TGTGCCAGCAGCAGCCACGGACAGGACGTCTATGGCTACACCTTC	CASSSHGQDVYGYTF
TRBV9	NA	TRBJ2-3	NA	TGTGCCAGCAGCGTAGGGGGGGTTTATACGCAGTATTTT	CASSVGGVYTQYF
TRBV6-6	NA	TRBJ1-3	once	TGTGCCAGCAGGGGGGCGGTGGGGCCGGCTGGAAACACCATATATTTT	CASRGAVGPAGNTIYF
TRBV18	NA	TRBJ1-1	few	TGTGCCAGCTCACGCAGGGAGTGGGACACTGAAGCTTTCTTT	CASSRREWDTEAFF
TRBV4-3	NA	TRBJ1-2	NA	TGCGCCAGCAGCCAAGGAACAGGGAACTATGGCTACACCTTC	CASSQGTGNYGYTF
TRBV7-9	NA	TRBJ1-1	NA	TGTGCCAGCAGCTTAGCTTCCACTGAAGCTTTCTTT	CASSLASTEAFF
TRBV2	NA	TRBJ1-1	NA	TGTGCCAGCAATGAACCGGTGAACACTGAAGCTTTCTTT	CASNEPVNTEAFF
TRBV28	TRBD1	TRBJ2-1	NA	TGTGCCAGCAGGGCCGGGACAGGGGCCTACAATGAGCAGTTCTTC	CASRAGTGAYNEQFF
TRBV5-6	NA	TRBJ2-1	NA	TGTGCCAGCAGTCCTCCAGGTATCAATGAGCAGTTCTTC	CASSPPGINEQFF
TRBV9	NA	TRBJ2-3	NA	TGTGCCAGCAGCGTGGAAAACACAGATACGCAGTATTTT	CASSVENTDTQYF
TRBV5-6	NA	TRBJ1-5	NA	TGTGCCAGCAGCTTGGCCGGGCAGGGCAATCAGCCCCAGCATTTT	CASSLAGQGNQPQHF
TRBV27	NA	TRBJ1-6	few	TGTGCCAGCAGTTGGGGGAATTGGGGTTCACCCCTCCACTTT	CASSWGNWGSPLHF
TRBV4-2	NA	TRBJ1-2	NA	TGTGCCAGCAGCCAATTTCGGGGCTACACCTTC	CASSQFRGYTF
TRBV5-6	NA	TRBJ2-1	NA	TGTGCCAGCAGCTTTGTGGCGGCGCCGAGCTCCTACAATGAGCAGTTCTTC	CASSFVAAPSSYNEQFF
TRBV2	NA	TRBJ2-7	NA	TGTGCCAGCAGTGATCCCCCCCCGGCCTACGAGCAGTACTTC	CASSDPPPAYEQYF
TRBV19	NA	TRBJ1-5	NA	TGTGCCAGTAGAAGAATCCTCGAGGGCAATCAGCCCCAGCATTTT	CASRRILEGNQPQHF
TRBV7-2	NA	TRBJ2-3	NA	TGTGCCAGCAGCCTGGACAGCACAGATACGCAGTATTTT	CASSLDSTDTQYF
TRBV27	TRBD2	TRBJ2-7	NA	TGTGCCAGCAGTCCGCGCCCCCTAGCGGGAGGGCCCCACGAGCAGTACTTC	CASSPRPLAGGPHEQYF
TRBV19	NA	TRBJ1-5	few	TGTGCCGGGGGGGGCAGGTTCGAGGTTCAGCCCCAGCATTTT	CAGGGRFEVQPQHF
TRBV19	NA	TRBJ1-1	NA	TGTGCCACCTCTCCCTATACGGGTACGAACACTGAAGCTTTCTTT	CATSPYTGTNTEAFF
TRBV7-9	NA	TRBJ2-6	NA	TGTGCCAGCACCCCTCCCGACGGCGGAAGCTCTGGGGCCAACGTCCTGACTTTC	CASTPPDGGSSGANVLTF
TRBV5-6	NA	TRBJ1-2	NA	TGTGCCAGCAGCCCCCGGGGCAGGGTCAATACCTATGGCTACACCTTC	CASSPRGRVNTYGYTF
TRBV27	NA	TRBJ2-3	NA	TGTGCCAGCAGCGCTGGCACAGATACGCAGTATTTT	CASSAGTDTQYF
TRBV28	NA	TRBJ2-7	NA	TGTGCCAGCAGCCTCCAAGGGCGCGACAACTACGAGCAGTACTTC	CASSLQGRDNYEQYF
TRBV4-3	TRBD1	TRBJ2-1	NA	TGCGCCAGCAGCCAAGGGACAGGGCGATCCTACAATGAGCAGTTCTTC	CASSQGTGRSYNEQFF
TRBV30	NA	TRBJ2-7	NA	TGTGCCTGCACGAGGATGGGCGGGTATAGCTCCTACGAGCAGTACTTC	CACTRMGGYSSYEQYF
TRBV7-7	NA	TRBJ1-1	NA	TGTGCCAGCAGCACAACTATGGGGACTGAAGCTTTCTTT	CASSTTMGTEAFF
TRBV25-1	NA	TRBJ2-5	NA	TGTGCCAGCAGTGAAGATGGTGCACCTTTGTGGGAGACCCAGTACTTC	CASSEDGAPLWETQYF
TRBV2	NA	TRBJ1-6	NA	TGTGCCAGCAGTGAAGGAAGGACAGAGAGTAATTCACCCCTCCACTTT	CASSEGRTESNSPLHF
TRBV11-3	NA	TRBJ2-1	few	TGTGCCAGCAGCTTAGGGCAGGGGGGCTTGAATGAGCAGTTCTTC	CASSLGQGGLNEQFF
TRBV7-2	NA	TRBJ1-5	NA	TGTGCCAGCAGCTTAGCTCCTAGCAATCAGCCCCAGCATTTT	CASSLAPSNQPQHF
TRBV9	NA	TRBJ2-5	once	TGTGCCAGCAGCGTCCGATGGACTGCCAAAGAGACCCAGTACTTC	CASSVRWTAKETQYF
TRBV7-6	TRBD2	TRBJ2-7	NA	TGTGCCAGCAGCCCAGGACTAGCGGGCGGGGTGGCCTACGAGCAGTACTTC	CASSPGLAGGVAYEQYF
TRBV6-4	NA	TRBJ2-7	NA	TGTGCCAGCAGTGACTTCGGAAGGGAGGACGAGCAGTACTTC	CASSDFGREDEQYF
TRBV4-1	TRBD1	TRBJ1-3	NA	TGCGCCAGCAGCCAGGACAGGCACTCTGGAAACACCATATATTTT	CASSQDRHSGNTIYF
TRBV5-1	NA	TRBJ2-5	NA	TGCGCCAGCAGCTGGGTGGGGGAAGAGACCCAGTACTTC	CASSWVGEETQYF
TRBV18	TRBD1	TRBJ2-1	NA	TGTGCCAGCTCACCACCACAGGGGTGGTCCTACAATGAGCAGTTCTTC	CASSPPQGWSYNEQFF
TRBV21-1	NA	TRBJ1-5	NA	TGTGCCAGCAGCAAATTAGACGGATCATATAGCAATCAGCCCCAGCATTTT	CASSKLDGSYSNQPQHF
TRBV29-1	NA	TRBJ2-7	NA	TGCAGCGCCGGGGAACTAAGCGAGCAGTACTTC	CSAGELSEQYF
TRBV14	NA	TRBJ2-3	NA	TGTGCCAGCAGCTTGGGCGGTGAAGATACGCAGTATTTT	CASSLGGEDTQYF
TRBV28	TRBD2	TRBJ2-7	NA	TGTGCCAGCAGTAGCGGGAGTTTGCCCTACGAGCAGTACTTC	CASSSGSLPYEQYF
TRBV5-5	NA	TRBJ1-1	NA	TGTGCCAGCAGCTCTACGACGGATAACACTGAAGCTTTCTTT	CASSSTTDNTEAFF
TRBV19	TRBD1	TRBJ2-2	NA	TGTGCCAGTAGTGAACAGGGGGGCGTCGGGGAGCTGTTTTTT	CASSEQGGVGELFF
TRBV7-7	NA	TRBJ2-3	NA	TGTGCCAGCAGCTTAGCGGCCTCGGATGATACGCAGTATTTT	CASSLAASDDTQYF
TRBV5-5	NA	TRBJ2-3	NA	TGTGCCAGCAGCCCAGAGACAGTCCCGGCTACGCAGTATTTT	CASSPETVPATQYF
TRBV4-3	NA	TRBJ1-1	NA	TGCGCCAGCAGCCAATCCGGGGACGCCGCTGAAGCTTTCTTT	CASSQSGDAAEAFF
TRBV30	NA	TRBJ1-2	NA	TGTGCCTGGAACCCAGGGTACTATGGCTACACCTTC	CAWNPGYYGYTF
TRBV7-9	TRBD1	TRBJ1-2	NA	TGTGCCAGCAGCTTGGGGACAGGGTATGGCTACACCTTC	CASSLGTGYGYTF
TRBV5-6	NA	TRBJ2-5	NA	TGTGCCAGCAGCCCCCGAAACCAAGAGACCCAGTACTTC	CASSPRNQETQYF
TRBV19	NA	TRBJ2-2	NA	TGTGCCAGTAGGAACAGGGGGGAGCTGTTTTTT	CASRNRGELFF
TRBV4-3	TRBD1	TRBJ1-2	NA	TGCGCCAGCAGTCAGCTGGGACAGGGATCCTATGGCTACACCTTC	CASSQLGQGSYGYTF
TRBV28	NA	TRBJ1-2	NA	TGTGCCAGCAGTTTCGGTCAGTCCTATGGCTACACCTTC	CASSFGQSYGYTF
TRBV5-1	NA	TRBJ2-7	medium-sized	TGCGCCAGCAGCTTGTGGGGCGGCACCTACGAGCAGTACTTC	CASSLWGGTYEQYF
TRBV27	NA	TRBJ2-6	NA	TGTGCCAGCAGTACGATAGTCTCCTCTGGGGCCAACGTCCTGACTTTC	CASSTIVSSGANVLTF
TRBV5-1	TRBD2	TRBJ2-2	few	TGCGCCAGCAGGCCACCGGGACTAGGGAACACCGGGGAGCTGTTTTTT	CASRPPGLGNTGELFF
TRBV9	TRBD2	TRBJ2-1	few	TGTGCCAGCAGCGCCCGGGGGGGGCTCGGGGTCGATGAGCAGTTCTTC	CASSARGGLGVDEQFF
TRBV5-4	NA	TRBJ1-3	NA	TGTGCCAGCAGCCTAAATGTGGGAAACACCATATATTTT	CASSLNVGNTIYF
TRBV5-1	TRBD1	TRBJ2-1	NA	TGCGCCAGCAGCCCGACAGGGGGCCAGTACAATGAGCAGTTCTTC	CASSPTGGQYNEQFF
TRBV10-3	NA	TRBJ1-5	NA	TGTGCCATCAGTGCGGGAGGTCGCAATCAGCCCCAGCATTTT	CAISAGGRNQPQHF